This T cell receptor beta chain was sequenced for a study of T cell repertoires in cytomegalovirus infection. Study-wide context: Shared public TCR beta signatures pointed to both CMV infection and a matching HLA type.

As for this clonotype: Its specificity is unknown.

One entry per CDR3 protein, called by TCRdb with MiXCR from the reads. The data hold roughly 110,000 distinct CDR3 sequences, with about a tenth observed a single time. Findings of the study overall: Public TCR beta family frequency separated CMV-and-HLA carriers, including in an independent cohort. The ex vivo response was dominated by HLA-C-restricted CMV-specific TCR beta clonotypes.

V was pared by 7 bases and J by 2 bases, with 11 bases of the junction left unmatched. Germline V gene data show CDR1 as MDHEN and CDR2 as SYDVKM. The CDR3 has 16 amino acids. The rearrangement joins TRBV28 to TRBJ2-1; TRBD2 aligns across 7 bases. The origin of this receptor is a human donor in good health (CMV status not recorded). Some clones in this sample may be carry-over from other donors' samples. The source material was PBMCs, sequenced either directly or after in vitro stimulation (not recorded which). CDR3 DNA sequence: TGTGCCAGCATTCGGAGCGGGGAGTTGGCCTACAATGAGCAGTTCTTC. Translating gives CASIRSGELAYNEQFF.